This entry describes one T cell receptor (beta chain). These data originate in a study of Graves' ophthalmopathy and Graves' hyperthyroidism. The ends lost 10 bases at V and 4 bases at J; junction bases unmatched: 8. Germline CDR1 and CDR2: SGHVT and SQSDAQ. This CDR3 has 13 residues. RNA transcripts were the source from which TCR beta CDR3 regions were amplified. HTBI primers primed a first-round RT-PCR, and a second-round multiplex PCR followed. TCRdb recomputed calls from the multiplex PCR reads with MiXCR, one row per CDR3 protein. The data hold about 700,000 distinct CDR3 sequences, with roughly 41% observed a single time.

The sample consisted of peripheral blood. V and J are TRBV7-4 and TRBJ1-1; 8 positions agree with TRBD1. This receptor was taken from an adult man with Graves' ophthalmopathy. The CDR3 loop reads CATLPRGRTEAFF. CDR3 nucleotides: TGTGCCACCCTGCCCAGGGGGCGCACTGAAGCTTTCTTT.